This T cell receptor beta chain emerged from a study of spatial heterogeneity in lung cancer. About the study: Raw sequencing reads included, on average, more than 8.5 appearances of each unique TCR and UMI combination. Findings and caveats of the study: Tumoral mutation counts were tracked by counts of expanded intratumoral alpha and beta TCRs.

Relative to its sample, this clonotype is medium-sized. Its target is unknown. All TCR cDNA molecules were individually tagged with a unique molecular identifier. MiXCR, applied by TCRdb to the 5' RACE reads, yields one record per CDR3 protein. Of about 5,700 distinct CDR3 sequences in the sample, around 15% were seen once. Trimming cost V 1 base and J 2 bases, with 19 bases left between them. Germline CDR1 reads KGHSH; CDR2 reads LQKENI. The CDR3 loop spans 18 amino acids. Time point here: sample taken at primary tumor resection. The sequence derives from a female donor with early-stage non-small cell lung cancer. Specimen: lung tumor tissue, collected at surgery. The chain employs TRBV18 and TRBJ2-3, with D tentatively TRBD1 or TRBD2 (5 bases each). The CDR3 DNA is TGTGCCAGCTCACCACGAGGGGTAGGGTCAGGAAACACAGATACGCAGTATTTT. Protein sequence: CASSPRGVGSGNTDTQYF.